This T cell receptor beta chain was observed in a study of blood T cells in healthy people across ages. The donors, all healthy, were Caucasians living in Russia, aged roughly 6 to 100. The authors ran a second PCR of about 7 to 11 cycles using a sample-barcoded 5' primer and a J-beta primer mix. TCRdb reprocessed the 5' RACE reads with MiXCR, giving one entry per CDR3 protein. The data show about 1.5 million distinct CDR3 sequences, 42% seen once. CDR1 MNHEY and CDR2 SVGAGI come from the germline V gene. The CDR3 is made up of 16 amino acids. Trimming pared 6 bases from V and 0 bases from J, leaving 16 bases between.

Sequencing was carried out using blood. This rearrangement joins TRBV6-5 to TRBJ2-3; D possibly corresponds to TRBD2 (7 bases). The TCR was taken from a woman aged 18-29 years in good health. CDR3 in amino acids: CASRGWGRGSTDTQYF. CDR3 sequence (DNA): TGTGCCAGCAGAGGTTGGGGGAGGGGGAGCACAGATACGCAGTATTTT.